This TCR beta chain was identified during a study of T cells in Graves' hyperthyroidism and ophthalmopathy. For the study at large: Peripheral blood collection took place at initial diagnosis, before any treatment.

Whole-study results and caveats: In validation, the model predicted ophthalmopathy. These predictions came a median roughly 6 months before onset.

This clonotype was counted many times. Its antigen is unknown. In germline, CDR1 is DFQATT, CDR2 SNEGSKA (reference sequence). Deletions cut 4 bases from V and 5 bases from J, with 15 bases between. This CDR3 has 14 amino acids. RNA transcripts served as the template for amplifying TCR beta CDR3 regions. Carried out on the TCR CDR3, a first-round RT-PCR used the HTBI primer set. Each CDR3 protein is one row after TCRdb ran MiXCR on the multiplex PCR reads. This table has roughly 530,000 distinct CDR3 sequences, 17% appearing once. The PBMCs were taken from less than 11 ml of fresh peripheral blood. This receptor was taken from a woman aged 18-29 years with Graves' ophthalmopathy. The rearrangement uses TRBV20-1 and TRBJ2-1; D call uncertain. The sequenced material came from blood. CDR3 in DNA: TGCAGTGCTATGGGTCTGAAAGAAAACAATGAGCAGTTCTTC. Translation gives CSAMGLKENNEQFF.